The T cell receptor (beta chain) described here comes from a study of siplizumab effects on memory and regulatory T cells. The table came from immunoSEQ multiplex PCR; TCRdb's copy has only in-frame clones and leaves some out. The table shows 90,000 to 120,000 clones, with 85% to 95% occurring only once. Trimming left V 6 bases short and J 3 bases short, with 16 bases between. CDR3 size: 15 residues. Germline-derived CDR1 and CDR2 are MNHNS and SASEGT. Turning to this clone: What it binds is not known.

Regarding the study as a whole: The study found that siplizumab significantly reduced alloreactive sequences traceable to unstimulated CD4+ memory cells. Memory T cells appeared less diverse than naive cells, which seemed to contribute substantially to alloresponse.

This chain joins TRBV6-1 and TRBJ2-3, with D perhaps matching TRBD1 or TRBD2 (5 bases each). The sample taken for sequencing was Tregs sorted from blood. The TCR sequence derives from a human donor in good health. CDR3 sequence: CASRGARVLTDTQYF. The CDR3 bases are TGTGCCAGCAGAGGGGCGCGGGTATTGACAGATACGCAGTATTTT.